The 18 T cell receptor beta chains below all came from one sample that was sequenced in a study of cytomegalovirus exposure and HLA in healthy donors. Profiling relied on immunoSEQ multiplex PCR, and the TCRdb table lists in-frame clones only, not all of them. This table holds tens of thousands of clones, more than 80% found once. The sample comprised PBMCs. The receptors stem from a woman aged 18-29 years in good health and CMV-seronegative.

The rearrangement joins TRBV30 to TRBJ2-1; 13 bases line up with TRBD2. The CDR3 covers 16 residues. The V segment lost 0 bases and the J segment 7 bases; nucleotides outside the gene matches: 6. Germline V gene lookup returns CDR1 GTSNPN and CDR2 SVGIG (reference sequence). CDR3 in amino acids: CAWSVLRLAGGNEQFF. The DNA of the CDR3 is TGTGCCTGGAGTGTACTGAGACTAGCGGGAGGTAATGAGCAGTTCTTC.

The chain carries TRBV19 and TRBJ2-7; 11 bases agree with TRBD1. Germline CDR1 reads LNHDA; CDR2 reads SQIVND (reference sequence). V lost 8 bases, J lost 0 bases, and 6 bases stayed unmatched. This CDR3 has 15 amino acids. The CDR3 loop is CASRTGTGGSYEQYF. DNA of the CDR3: TGTGCCAGTCGGACCGGGACAGGGGGCTCCTACGAGCAGTACTTC.

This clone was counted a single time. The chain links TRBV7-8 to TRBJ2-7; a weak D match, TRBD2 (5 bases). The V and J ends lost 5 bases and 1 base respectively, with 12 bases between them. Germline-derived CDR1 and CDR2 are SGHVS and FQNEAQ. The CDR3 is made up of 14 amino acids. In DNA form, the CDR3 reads TGTGCCAGCAGCCCGAGGGTGGGTTCCTACGAGCAGTACTTC. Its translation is CASSPRVGSYEQYF.

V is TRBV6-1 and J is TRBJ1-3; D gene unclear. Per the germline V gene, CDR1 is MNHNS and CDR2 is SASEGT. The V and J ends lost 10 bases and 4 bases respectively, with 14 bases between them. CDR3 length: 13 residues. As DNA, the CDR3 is TGTGCCACCTTATACAAAACAGGAAACACCATATATTTT. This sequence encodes CATLYKTGNTIYF.

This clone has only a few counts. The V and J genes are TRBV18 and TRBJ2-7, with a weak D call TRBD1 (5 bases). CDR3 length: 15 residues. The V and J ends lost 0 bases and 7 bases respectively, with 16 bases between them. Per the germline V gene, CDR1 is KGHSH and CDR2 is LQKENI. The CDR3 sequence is CASSPPVNSAGEQYF. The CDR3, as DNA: TGTGCCAGCTCACCACCGGTAAACTCGGCAGGGGAGCAGTACTTC. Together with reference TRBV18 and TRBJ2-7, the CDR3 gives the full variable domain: NAGVMQNPRHLVRRRGQEARLRCSPMKGHSHVYWYRQLPEEGLKFMVYLQKENIIDESGMPKERFSAEFPKEGPSILRIQQVVRGDSAAYFCASSPPVNSAGEQYFGPGTRLTVT.

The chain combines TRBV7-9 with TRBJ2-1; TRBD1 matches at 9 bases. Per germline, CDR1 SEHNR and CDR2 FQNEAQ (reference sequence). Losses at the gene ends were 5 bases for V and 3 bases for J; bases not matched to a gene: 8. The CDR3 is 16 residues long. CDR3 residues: CASSPRTGVGYNEQFF. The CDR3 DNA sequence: TGTGCCAGCAGCCCACGGACAGGGGTCGGCTACAATGAGCAGTTCTTC.

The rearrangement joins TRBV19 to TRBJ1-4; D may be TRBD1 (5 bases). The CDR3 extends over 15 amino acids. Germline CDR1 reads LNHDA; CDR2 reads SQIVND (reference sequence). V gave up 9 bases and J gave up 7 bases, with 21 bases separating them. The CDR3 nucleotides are TGTGCCAGAAGAACCGCTGAGGGGAGGATTGAAAAACTGTTTTTT. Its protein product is CARRTAEGRIEKLFF.

For the CDR3, the DNA is TGTGCCATCAGATTACAGGGGTCAGATACGCAGTATTTT. Translated: CAIRLQGSDTQYF. J is TRBJ2-3 and V is TRBV10-3; the match to TRBD1 covers 7 bases. The V gene end was trimmed by 6 bases and the J gene end by 4 bases; junction bases not matched to a gene: 4. In germline, CDR1 is ENHRY, CDR2 SYGVKD. The CDR3 is made up of 13 amino acids.

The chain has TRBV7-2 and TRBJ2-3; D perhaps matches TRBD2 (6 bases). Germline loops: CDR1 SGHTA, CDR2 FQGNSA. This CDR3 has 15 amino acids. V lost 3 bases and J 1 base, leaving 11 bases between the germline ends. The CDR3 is CASSFDGSGTDTQYF. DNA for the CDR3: TGTGCCAGCAGCTTCGACGGGAGTGGCACAGATACGCAGTATTTT.

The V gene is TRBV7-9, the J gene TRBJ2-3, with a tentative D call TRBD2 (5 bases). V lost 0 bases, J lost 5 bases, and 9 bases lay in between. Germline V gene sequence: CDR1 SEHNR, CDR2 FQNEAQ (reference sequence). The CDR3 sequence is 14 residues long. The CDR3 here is CASSLAMREDTQYF. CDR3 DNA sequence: TGTGCCAGCAGCTTAGCAATGAGGGAAGATACGCAGTATTTT.

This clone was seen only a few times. CDR3 in DNA: TGTGCCTGGGGAGTGAACACTGAAGCTTTCTTT. Its translation: CAWGVNTEAFF. The chain links TRBV30 to TRBJ1-1; D is ambiguous. CDR1 and CDR2 (germline): GTSNPN, SVGIG (reference sequence). This CDR3 is built from 11 residues. The V end was cut by 5 bases, the J end by 0 bases, with 4 bases between.

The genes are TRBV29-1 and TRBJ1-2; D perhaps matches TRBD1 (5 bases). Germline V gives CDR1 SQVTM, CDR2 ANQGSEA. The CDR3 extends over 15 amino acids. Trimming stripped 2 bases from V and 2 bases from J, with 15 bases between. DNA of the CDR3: TGCAGCGTTGAACCACCTTCGGGGGTGAACTATGGCTACACCTTC. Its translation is CSVEPPSGVNYGYTF.

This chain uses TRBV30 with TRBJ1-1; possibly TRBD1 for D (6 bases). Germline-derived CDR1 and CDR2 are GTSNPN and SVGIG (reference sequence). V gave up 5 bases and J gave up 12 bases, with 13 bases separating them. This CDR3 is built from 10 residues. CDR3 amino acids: CAWSHGDTFF. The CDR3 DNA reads TGTGCCTGGTCCCACGGGGACACTTTCTTT.

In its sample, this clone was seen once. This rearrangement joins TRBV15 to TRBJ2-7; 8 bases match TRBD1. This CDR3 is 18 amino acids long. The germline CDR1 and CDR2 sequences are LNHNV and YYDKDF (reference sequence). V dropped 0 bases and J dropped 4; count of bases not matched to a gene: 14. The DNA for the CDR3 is TGTGCCACCAGCAGAGATTTAAATTTCCGGGACAGGTCTTACGAGCAGTACTTC. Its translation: CATSRDLNFRDRSYEQYF.

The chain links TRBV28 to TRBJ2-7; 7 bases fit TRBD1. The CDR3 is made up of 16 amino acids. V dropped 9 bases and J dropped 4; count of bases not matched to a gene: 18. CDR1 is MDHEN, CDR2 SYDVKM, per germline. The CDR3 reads CASYPVFGQGEYEQYF. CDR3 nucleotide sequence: TGTGCCAGTTATCCCGTTTTCGGGCAGGGGGAATACGAGCAGTACTTC.

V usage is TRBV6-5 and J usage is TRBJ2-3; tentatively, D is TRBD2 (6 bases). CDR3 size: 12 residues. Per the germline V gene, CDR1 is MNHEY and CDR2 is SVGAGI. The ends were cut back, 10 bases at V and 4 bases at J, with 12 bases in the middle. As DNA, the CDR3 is TGTGCCACCCGGGACTCCGCAGATACGCAGTATTTT. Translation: CATRDSADTQYF.

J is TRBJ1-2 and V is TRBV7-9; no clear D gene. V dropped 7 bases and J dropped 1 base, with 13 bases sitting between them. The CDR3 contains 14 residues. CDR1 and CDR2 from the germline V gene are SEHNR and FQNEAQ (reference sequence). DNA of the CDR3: TGTGCCAGCACCCCGGCTAGCTATAACTATGGCTACACCTTC. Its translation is CASTPASYNYGYTF. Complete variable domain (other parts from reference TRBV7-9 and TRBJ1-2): DTGVSQNPRHKITKRGQNVTFRCDPISEHNRLYWYRQTLGQGPEFLTYFQNEAQLEKSRLLSDRFSAERPKGSFSTLEIQRTEQGDSAMYLCASTPASYNYGYTFGSGTRLTVV.

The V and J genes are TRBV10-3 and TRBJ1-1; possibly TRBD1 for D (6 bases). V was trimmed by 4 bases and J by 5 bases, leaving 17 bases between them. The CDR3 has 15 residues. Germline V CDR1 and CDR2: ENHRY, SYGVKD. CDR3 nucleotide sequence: TGTGCCATCAGTGCAAGACAGGCCCCGGGGACTGAAGCTTTCTTT. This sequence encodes CAISARQAPGTEAFF.